Following are 29 T cell receptor beta chains from one sample sequenced in a study of CD8 T cells in ankylosing spondylitis. General study findings and limits: Ankylosing spondylitis blood appeared to be characterized by a TCR beta motif of several highly homologous variants.

TCRdb reanalysed the 5' RACE reads using MiXCR and keeps one entry per CDR3 protein. The sample shows under 850,000 distinct CDR3 sequences, 19% of them seen only once. Antigens for these TCRs are unknown. Sequenced sample: blood, either unsorted or a sorted T cell fraction (not recorded which). These receptors were collected from a male donor with ankylosing spondylitis.

This clonotype was counted between two and nine times. The chain joins TRBV5-1 to TRBJ2-7, with 10 bases identical to TRBD2. The CDR3 contains 15 residues. CDR1 and CDR2 from the germline V gene are SGHRS and YFSETQ. Unmatched junction bases numbered 6, after V lost 0 bases and J lost 6 bases. DNA of the CDR3: TGCGCCAGCAGCTTGGAAGGTAGCGGGGGGTTCGAGCAGTACTTC. Residues: CASSLEGSGGFEQYF.

This clonotype occurred a few times. The chain couples TRBV11-2 to TRBJ2-1, with 10 bases that match TRBD2. CDR1 and CDR2 (germline): SGHAT, FQNNGV. J was trimmed by 5 bases and V by 4 bases; bases with no gene match: 14. The CDR3 runs 18 residues. The CDR3 DNA sequence: TGTGCCAGCAGCTCCCCCAGGCTAGCGGGAGAAGGGGACAATGAGCAGTTCTTC. Residues: CASSSPRLAGEGDNEQFF.

This clonotype came up a few times. V and J are TRBV12-3 or TRBV12-4 and TRBJ2-7; 13 nucleotides agree with TRBD2. Trimming cost V 5 bases and J 0 bases; bases outside gene matches: 10. The CDR3 has 18 amino acids. In DNA form, the CDR3 reads TGTGCCAGCAGTCCCCATGGGACTAGCGGGACCAGCTCCTACGAGCAGTACTTC. It yields the protein CASSPHGTSGTSSYEQYF.

CDR3 sequence (DNA): TGTGCCAGCAGCCCAGGGGACTCTTCGAACACCGGGGAGCTGTTTTTT. It encodes CASSPGDSSNTGELFF. This chain links TRBV11-2 with TRBJ2-2; D is possibly TRBD1 or TRBD2 (6 bases each). CDR1 is SGHAT, CDR2 FQNNGV, per germline. There are 16 residues in the CDR3. V lost 5 bases, J lost 0 bases, and 13 bases lay in between.

This clonotype was counted between two and nine times. The V and J genes are TRBV4-1 and TRBJ2-3; no firm D call. Germline V lookup: CDR1 MGHRA, CDR2 YSYEKL. V lost 8 bases, J lost 0 bases, and 9 bases lay in between. The CDR3 contains 13 residues. As DNA, the CDR3 is TGCGCCAGCCAGGAGTTAAGCACAGATACGCAGTATTTT. As protein: CASQELSTDTQYF.

A single count supports this clonotype. CDR3 in amino acids: CASSEAWQLNQPQHF. The DNA of the CDR3 is TGTGCCAGCAGTGAAGCGTGGCAGTTAAATCAGCCCCAGCATTTT. The chain employs TRBV6-1 and TRBJ1-5, with D unresolved. Germline CDR1 and CDR2: MNHNS and SASEGT. The CDR3 has 15 amino acids. V lost 0 bases and J lost 4, with 10 bases in between.

This clonotype occurred a few times. This chain joins TRBV6-1 and TRBJ1-4; 12 bases align to TRBD1. The CDR3 extends over 19 amino acids. Losses at the gene ends were 8 bases for V and 3 bases for J; bases not matched to a gene: 16. Looked up from germline, CDR1 is MNHNS and CDR2 is SASEGT. The CDR3 reads CASRPPGQGAAPANEKLFF. The CDR3 DNA reads TGTGCCAGCCGCCCCCCGGGACAGGGGGCTGCGCCGGCTAATGAAAAACTGTTTTTT.

This clonotype was detected only a few times. The CDR3 loop reads CAWEQGHSGTEAFF. DNA for the CDR3: TGTGCCTGGGAGCAGGGGCATTCGGGCACTGAAGCTTTCTTT. The J gene is TRBJ1-1, the V gene TRBV30; D may be TRBD1 (6 bases). Trimming took 5 bases from V and 4 from J, leaving 17 bases between them. Germline CDR1 GTSNPN, CDR2 SVGIG (reference sequence). The CDR3 is made up of 14 amino acids. Full variable domain (rest looked up from reference TRBV30 and TRBJ1-1): SQTIHQWPATLVQPVGSPLSLECTVEGTSNPNLYWYRQAAGRGLQLLFYSVGIGQISSEVPQNLSASRPQDRQFILSSKKLLLSDSGFYLCAWEQGHSGTEAFFGQGTRLTVV.

The V call is TRBV5-5, the J call TRBJ1-4, with 10 bases matching TRBD1. V shed 1 base, J shed 7 bases, and the junction held 7 bases outside the gene matches. The CDR3 has 16 amino acids. From germline, CDR1 is SGHKS and CDR2 YYEKEE (reference sequence). CDR3 DNA sequence: TGTGCCAGCAGCTTGAGGGCCGGGACAGGGGTTGAAAAACTGTTTTTT. Amino acids: CASSLRAGTGVEKLFF.

J is TRBJ2-1 and V is TRBV7-2; D is undetermined. The V and J ends lost 3 bases and 0 bases respectively, with 6 bases between them. In germline, CDR1 is SGHTA, CDR2 FQGNSA. This CDR3 spans 14 amino acids. The CDR3 protein is CASSFHGSYNEQFF. The CDR3 DNA is TGTGCCAGCAGCTTTCACGGCTCCTACAATGAGCAGTTCTTC.

This clonotype was observed a few times. The chain links TRBV12-3 or TRBV12-4 to TRBJ1-1; D not certain. CDR3 size: 14 residues. The V gene lost 5 bases and the J gene lost 0 bases, with 10 bases spanning the gap. CDR3 sequence reads: CASSTRVMNTEAFF. Written as DNA, the CDR3 is TGTGCCAGCAGTACACGGGTAATGAACACTGAAGCTTTCTTT.

The V and J genes are TRBV20-1 and TRBJ1-1; the D is unclear. Between the trimmed V and J ends, which lost 6 bases and 6 bases, there was a span of 20 bases. The CDR3 spans 14 residues. Germline V lookup: CDR1 DFQATT, CDR2 SNEGSKA (reference sequence). In DNA, the CDR3 is TGCAGTGCCCCTGGGGAGGGAGGCGTCCCTGAAGCTTTCTTT. It codes for CSAPGEGGVPEAFF.

The chain uses TRBV12-3 or TRBV12-4 and TRBJ1-5; D remains ambiguous. The CDR3 sequence is 14 residues long. The V end was cut by 3 bases, the J end by 1 base, with 7 bases between. The CDR3 sequence: CASSFQMSNQPQHF. The CDR3 region has the DNA TGTGCCAGCAGTTTCCAGATGAGCAATCAGCCCCAGCATTTT.

This chain connects TRBV12-3 or TRBV12-4 to TRBJ2-7, with TRBD2 matching over 7 bases. V dropped 0 bases and J dropped 5; count of bases not matched to a gene: 7. CDR3 length equals 15 residues. CDR3 in amino acids: CASSLAGGVRHEQYF. CDR3 coding DNA: TGTGCCAGCAGTTTAGCGGGAGGGGTAAGGCACGAGCAGTACTTC.

V is TRBV10-3 and J is TRBJ2-3; the match to TRBD2 covers 10 bases. J was trimmed by 5 bases and V by 10 bases; bases with no gene match: 9. The CDR3 contains 14 residues. CDR1 is ENHRY and CDR2 is SYGVKD in the germline V gene. Written as DNA, the CDR3 is TGTGCCACCGCGCTAGCGGGAGACGTAGATACGCAGTATTTT. This encodes CATALAGDVDTQYF.

The chain is built from TRBV9 and TRBJ2-1, with 12 bases aligning to TRBD2. This CDR3 region has 19 residues. The ends lost 0 bases at V and 9 bases at J; junction bases unmatched: 16. Germline V CDR1 and CDR2: SGDLS, YYNGEE. The CDR3: CASSVAKLLAGGQTSEQFF. CDR3 sequence (DNA): TGTGCCAGCAGCGTAGCTAAGCTACTAGCGGGGGGCCAAACGTCTGAGCAGTTCTTC.

This clonotype showed up many times. V usage is TRBV28 and J usage is TRBJ2-7; 10 nucleotides line up with TRBD1. Germline V CDR1 and CDR2: MDHEN, SYDVKM. The trim removed 1 base at V and 5 bases at J, leaving 5 bases unmatched. This CDR3 has 15 amino acids. For the CDR3, the DNA is TGTGCCAGCAGTTTATCCGGGACAGGGGTTGACGAGCAGTACTTC. Its translation: CASSLSGTGVDEQYF.

V is TRBV27 and J is TRBJ2-4; D is unresolved. V lost 4 bases, J lost 5 bases, and 12 bases lay in between. Germline assignment: CDR1 MNHEY and CDR2 SMNVEV (reference sequence). The CDR3 runs 14 residues. The CDR3 spells CASSYLGPQNIQYF. CDR3 sequence (DNA): TGTGCCAGCAGTTATCTCGGACCCCAAAACATTCAGTACTTC.

The chain combines TRBV29-1 with TRBJ1-1, with D possibly TRBD1 on 6 matching bases. From germline, CDR1 is SQVTM and CDR2 ANQGSEA. V was pared by 4 bases and J by 3 bases, with 9 bases between. The CDR3 consists of 12 residues. For the CDR3, the DNA is TGCAGCGTTGTCCCAGGGGACACTGAAGCTTTCTTT. It codes for CSVVPGDTEAFF.

This clonotype was counted many times. V is TRBV29-1 and J is TRBJ1-3; D not certain. The CDR3 sequence is 12 residues long. With 4 bases removed from V and 0 bases from J, the gap between germline ends came to 4 bases. Germline lookup yields CDR1 SQVTM and CDR2 ANQGSEA. This chain's CDR3 is CSVADSGNTIYF. In nucleotides, the CDR3 is TGCAGCGTTGCAGACTCTGGAAACACCATATATTTT.

This clonotype showed up just a few times. This chain links TRBV7-9 with TRBJ2-1, with D unclear. The CDR3 totals 14 residues. Germline assignment: CDR1 SEHNR and CDR2 FQNEAQ (reference sequence). V was shortened by 5 bases and J by 4 bases, with 12 bases between the two germline ends. DNA for the CDR3: TGTGCCAGCAGCCTTCAGAGTGGGTACAATGAGCAGTTCTTC. It specifies CASSLQSGYNEQFF. Combining the CDR3 with reference TRBV7-9 and TRBJ2-1 gives the whole variable domain DTGVSQNPRHKITKRGQNVTFRCDPISEHNRLYWYRQTLGQGPEFLTYFQNEAQLEKSRLLSDRFSAERPKGSFSTLEIQRTEQGDSAMYLCASSLQSGYNEQFFGPGTRLTVL.

This clonotype was counted between two and nine times. The rearrangement joins TRBV5-1 to TRBJ1-1, with 7 bases identical to TRBD1. V shed 4 bases and J 1 base; nucleotides not matched to a gene: 10. Germline CDR1 is SGHRS and CDR2 is YFSETQ. The CDR3 spans 16 residues. This chain's CDR3 is CASSGDSGVGNTEAFF. CDR3 DNA sequence: TGCGCCAGCAGCGGGGACAGCGGCGTGGGGAACACTGAAGCTTTCTTT.

This clonotype has a count of ten or more. This sequence joins TRBV5-1 and TRBJ2-3; TRBD2 matches 11 bases. V was clipped by 0 bases and J by 2 bases; unmatched bases: 2. CDR1 and CDR2 from the germline V gene are SGHRS and YFSETQ. The CDR3 contains 16 residues. The CDR3, as DNA: TGCGCCAGCAGCTTGGCTAGCGGGGGGACCACAGATACGCAGTATTTT. Its protein is CASSLASGGTTDTQYF.

This clonotype has just a few counts. This chain connects TRBV7-2 to TRBJ2-7; 11 bases are a match to TRBD2. In germline, CDR1 is SGHTA, CDR2 FQGNSA. The CDR3 has 15 residues. V shed 5 bases, J shed 7 bases, and the junction held 10 bases outside the gene matches. The CDR3 sequence is CASSVTSGSSGEQYF. The CDR3, as DNA: TGTGCCAGCAGCGTAACTAGCGGGAGCTCGGGGGAGCAGTACTTC.

The CDR3 protein is CASSAGTVINQPQHF. The CDR3 coding sequence is TGTGCCAGCAGCGCGGGGACAGTCATCAATCAGCCCCAGCATTTT. This rearrangement joins TRBV5-5 to TRBJ1-5; 7 bases agree with TRBD1. CDR1 and CDR2 (germline): SGHKS, YYEKEE (reference sequence). V shed 4 bases, J shed 3 bases, and the junction held 7 bases outside the gene matches. This CDR3 is 15 amino acids long.

This clonotype was detected a few times. This chain connects TRBV4-1 to TRBJ2-7; 10 nucleotides align to TRBD2. The CDR3 contains 15 residues. The trim removed 1 base at V and 4 bases at J, leaving 4 bases unmatched. The germline gives CDR1 MGHRA, CDR2 YSYEKL. As DNA, the CDR3 is TGCGCCAGCAGCCAAGGCGGGACTAGCGCTTACGAGCAGTACTTC. Its protein product is CASSQGGTSAYEQYF.

This clonotype was recorded a few times. The chain joins TRBV12-3 or TRBV12-4 to TRBJ2-5, with unresolved D. This CDR3 has 13 amino acids. Trimming took off 6 bases at V and 5 bases at J, with 13 bases between the two ends. CDR3 in DNA: TGTGCCAGCAGCCCAAATGGTGGTGAGACCCAGTACTTC. This gives the protein CASSPNGGETQYF.

The rearrangement joins TRBV30 to TRBJ1-2, with a tentative D call TRBD1 (5 bases). CDR1 and CDR2 (germline): GTSNPN, SVGIG (reference sequence). The germline V and J ends were trimmed by 4 bases and 4 bases, with 13 bases remaining between them. The CDR3 extends over 13 amino acids. The CDR3 sequence: CAWIPGTGYGYTF. Written as DNA, the CDR3 is TGTGCCTGGATCCCAGGGACCGGCTATGGCTACACCTTC.

The genes are TRBV30 and TRBJ2-7, with D possibly TRBD1 on 6 matching bases. Germline V gives CDR1 GTSNPN, CDR2 SVGIG (reference sequence). Trimming cost V 4 bases and J 6 bases, with 19 bases left between them. This CDR3 is 14 amino acids long. CDR3 sequence (DNA): TGTGCCTGGACCCTGAGGTCTCAGGGGACCGAGCAGTACTTC. It yields the protein CAWTLRSQGTEQYF.